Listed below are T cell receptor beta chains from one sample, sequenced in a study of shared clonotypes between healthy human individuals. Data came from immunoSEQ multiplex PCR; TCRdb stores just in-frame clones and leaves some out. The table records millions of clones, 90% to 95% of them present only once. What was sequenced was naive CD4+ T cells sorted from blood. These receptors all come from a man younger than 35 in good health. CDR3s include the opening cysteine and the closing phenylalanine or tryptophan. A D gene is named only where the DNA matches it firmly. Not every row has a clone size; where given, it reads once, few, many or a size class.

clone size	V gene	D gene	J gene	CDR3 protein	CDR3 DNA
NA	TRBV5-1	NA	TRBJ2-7	CASSLVPGPGEQYF	TGCGCCAGCAGCTTGGTTCCGGGGCCGGGGGAGCAGTACTTC
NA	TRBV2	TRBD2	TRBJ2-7	CASSLAGVLEQYF	TGTGCCAGCTCGTTAGCGGGGGTTTTGGAGCAGTACTTC
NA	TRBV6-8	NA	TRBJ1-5	CASSYSKLNQPQHF	TGTGCCAGCAGTTACTCGAAACTGAATCAGCCCCAGCATTTT
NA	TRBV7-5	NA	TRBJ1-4	CARSSSRGRPGLNEKLFF	TGTGCCAGAAGCTCTAGTCGGGGTCGGCCAGGGTTAAATGAAAAACTGTTTTTT
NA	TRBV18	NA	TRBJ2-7	CASSPLVGVVYEQYF	TGTGCCAGCTCACCATTGGTAGGGGTTGTGTACGAGCAGTACTTC
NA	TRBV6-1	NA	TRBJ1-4	CASSEERQARGEKLFF	TGTGCCAGCAGTGAGGAAAGACAGGCCCGAGGGGAAAAACTGTTTTTT
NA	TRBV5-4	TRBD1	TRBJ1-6	CASSLETGGPLHF	TGTGCCAGCAGCTTGGAGACAGGGGGGCCCCTCCACTTT
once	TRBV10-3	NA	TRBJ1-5	CAISESQVGNQPQHF	TGTGCCATCAGTGAGTCCCAGGTTGGGAATCAGCCCCAGCATTTT
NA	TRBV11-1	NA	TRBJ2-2	CASSLQTASFRELFF	TGTGCCAGCAGCTTGCAGACCGCTTCTTTTCGGGAGCTGTTTTTT
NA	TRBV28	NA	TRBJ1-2	CASSSVSGGYTF	TGTGCCAGCAGTTCAGTCTCGGGAGGCTACACCTTC
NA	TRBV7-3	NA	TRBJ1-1	CASSLGRMNTEAFF	TGTGCCAGCAGCCTGGGCAGGATGAACACTGAAGCTTTCTTT
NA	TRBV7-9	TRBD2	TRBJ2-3	CASSRLAGGLTDTQYF	TGCGCCAGCAGCCGACTAGCGGGGGGTCTGACGGATACGCAGTATTTT
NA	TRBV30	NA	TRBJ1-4	CAWSVLVGEKLFF	TGTGCCTGGAGTGTACTCGTAGGTGAAAAACTGTTTTTT
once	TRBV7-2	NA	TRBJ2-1	CASSLENAYNEQFF	TGTGCCAGCAGCTTAGAAAATGCCTACAATGAGCAGTTCTTC
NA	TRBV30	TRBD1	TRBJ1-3	CAWIDRGGARNTIYF	TGTGCCTGGATCGACAGGGGTGGTGCGCGAAACACCATATATTTT
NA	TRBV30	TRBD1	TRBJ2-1	CAWSVTGVYNEQFF	TGTGCCTGGAGTGTAACAGGGGTCTACAATGAGCAGTTCTTC
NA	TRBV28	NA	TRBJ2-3	CASSLYGGADTQYF	TGTGCCAGCAGTTTATACGGGGGCGCGGATACGCAGTATTTT
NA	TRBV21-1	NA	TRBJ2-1	CAGVAGGIYNEQFF	NA
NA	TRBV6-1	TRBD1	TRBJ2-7	CASRDRAYEQYF	TGTGCCAGCAGAGACAGGGCCTACGAGCAGTACTTC
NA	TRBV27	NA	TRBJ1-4	CASSLSPPGRRLPNEKLFF	TGTGCCAGCAGTTTATCCCCGCCTGGGCGGCGCCTTCCGAATGAAAAACTGTTTTTT
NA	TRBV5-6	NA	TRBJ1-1	CASSLVSVNTEAFF	TGTGCCAGCAGCTTGGTCTCCGTGAACACTGAAGCTTTCTTT
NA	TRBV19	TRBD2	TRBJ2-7	CASGTYEQYF	TGTGCTAGCGGGACCTACGAGCAGTACTTC